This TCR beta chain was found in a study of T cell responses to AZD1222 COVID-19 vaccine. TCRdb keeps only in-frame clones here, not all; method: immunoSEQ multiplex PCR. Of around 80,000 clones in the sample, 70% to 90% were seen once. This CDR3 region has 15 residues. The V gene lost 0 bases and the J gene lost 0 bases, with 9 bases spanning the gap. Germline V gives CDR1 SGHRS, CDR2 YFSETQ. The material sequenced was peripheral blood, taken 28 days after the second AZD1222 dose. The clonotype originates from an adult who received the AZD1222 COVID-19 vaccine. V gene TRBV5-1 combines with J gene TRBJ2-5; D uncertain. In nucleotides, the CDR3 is TGCGCCAGCAGCTTGGCTACGGCGTACCAAGAGACCCAGTACTTC. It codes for CASSLATAYQETQYF.